This entry describes one T cell receptor (beta chain). The antigen remains undetermined. The PCR made use of 60 Vbeta and 13 Jbeta primers. Sequenced by immunoSEQ multiplex PCR; TCRdb stores in-frame clones only, minus some. The table has around 180,000 clones, approximately 71% seen once. The sample comes from a study of cytomegalovirus exposure and HLA in healthy donors. Notes on the study in general: Immune exposure was documented only through CMV serostatus.

V lost 8 bases to trimming and J lost 7 bases; unmatched junction nucleotides: 4. This CDR3 region has 11 residues. Germline loops: CDR1 KGHSY, CDR2 FQNENV. Sequencing was performed on PBMCs. The gene calls are TRBV16 and TRBJ2-7; 8 bases are shared with TRBD1. The source of this sequence is a girl under 18 in good health and CMV-seronegative. This chain's CDR3 is CASGTGEEQYF. As DNA, the CDR3 is TGTGCCAGCGGGACAGGCGAGGAGCAGTACTTC.